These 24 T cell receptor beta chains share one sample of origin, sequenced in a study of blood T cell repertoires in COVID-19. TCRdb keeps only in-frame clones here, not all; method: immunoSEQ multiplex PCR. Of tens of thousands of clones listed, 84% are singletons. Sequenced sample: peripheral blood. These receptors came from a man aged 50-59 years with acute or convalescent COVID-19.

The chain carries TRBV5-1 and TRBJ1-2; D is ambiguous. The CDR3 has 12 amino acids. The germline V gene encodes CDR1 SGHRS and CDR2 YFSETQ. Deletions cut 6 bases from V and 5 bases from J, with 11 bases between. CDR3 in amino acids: CASNEGSYGYTF. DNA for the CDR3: TGCGCCAGCAACGAGGGAAGTTATGGCTACACCTTC.

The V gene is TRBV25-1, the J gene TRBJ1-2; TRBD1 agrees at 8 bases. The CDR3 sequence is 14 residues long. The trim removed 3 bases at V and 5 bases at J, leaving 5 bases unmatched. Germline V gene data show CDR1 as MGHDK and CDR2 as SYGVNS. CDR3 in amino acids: CASSESGQGYGYTF. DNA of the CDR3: TGTGCCAGCAGTGAGTCAGGACAGGGTTATGGCTACACCTTC.

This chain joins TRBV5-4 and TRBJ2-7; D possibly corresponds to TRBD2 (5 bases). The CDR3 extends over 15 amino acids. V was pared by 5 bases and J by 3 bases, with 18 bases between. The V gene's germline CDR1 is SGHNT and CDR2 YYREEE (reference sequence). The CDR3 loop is CASRAEGFTDYEQYF. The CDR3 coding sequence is TGTGCCAGCAGAGCCGAGGGATTCACAGACTACGAGCAGTACTTC.

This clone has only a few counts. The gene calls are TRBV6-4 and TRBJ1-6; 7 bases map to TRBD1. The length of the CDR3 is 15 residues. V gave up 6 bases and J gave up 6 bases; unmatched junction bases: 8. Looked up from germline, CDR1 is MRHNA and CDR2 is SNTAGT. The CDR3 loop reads CASSETGYPNSPLHF. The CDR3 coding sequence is TGTGCCAGCAGCGAGACAGGGTATCCTAATTCACCCCTCCACTTT.

The CDR3 loop reads CASSIGAREIYGYTF. The CDR3 coding sequence is TGTGCCAGTAGTATAGGGGCCAGGGAAATCTATGGCTACACCTTC. The chain is built from TRBV19 and TRBJ1-2; TRBD1 might be the D (5 bases). The germline V and J ends were trimmed by 1 base and 4 bases, with 13 bases remaining between them. CDR1 and CDR2 (germline): LNHDA, SQIVND (reference sequence). The CDR3 is 15 amino acids.

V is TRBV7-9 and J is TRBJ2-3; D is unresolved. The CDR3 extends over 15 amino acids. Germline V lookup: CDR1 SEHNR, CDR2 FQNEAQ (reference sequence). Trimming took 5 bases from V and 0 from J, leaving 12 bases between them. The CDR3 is CASSVVPSSTDTQYF. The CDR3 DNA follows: TGTGCCAGCAGCGTAGTCCCCTCTAGCACAGATACGCAGTATTTT.

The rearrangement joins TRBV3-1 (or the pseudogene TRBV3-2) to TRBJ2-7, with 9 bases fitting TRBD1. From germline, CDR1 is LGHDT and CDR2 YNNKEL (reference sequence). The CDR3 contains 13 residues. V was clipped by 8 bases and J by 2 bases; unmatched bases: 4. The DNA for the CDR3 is TGTGCCAGCTCTTGGACAGGGGCCTACGAGCAGTACTTC. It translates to CASSWTGAYEQYF.

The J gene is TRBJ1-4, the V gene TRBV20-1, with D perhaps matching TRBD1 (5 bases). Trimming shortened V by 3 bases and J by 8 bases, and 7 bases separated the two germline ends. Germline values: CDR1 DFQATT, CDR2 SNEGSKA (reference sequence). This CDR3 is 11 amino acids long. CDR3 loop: CSASGGEKLFF. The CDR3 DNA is TGCAGTGCTAGCGGGGGGGAAAAACTGTTTTTT.

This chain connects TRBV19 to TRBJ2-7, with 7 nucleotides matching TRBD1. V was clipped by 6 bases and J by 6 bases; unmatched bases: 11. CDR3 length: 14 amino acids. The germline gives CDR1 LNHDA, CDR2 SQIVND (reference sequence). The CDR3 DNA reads TGTGCCAGTAGCACACAGGGGACAGATCCCGAGCAGTACTTC. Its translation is CASSTQGTDPEQYF. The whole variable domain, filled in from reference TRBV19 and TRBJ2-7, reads DGGITQSPKYLFRKEGQNVTLSCEQNLNHDAMYWYRQDPGQGLRLIYYSQIVNDFQKGDIAEGYSVSREKKESFPLTVTSAQKNPTAFYLCASSTQGTDPEQYFGPGTRLTVT.

The CDR3 here is CASSLVQGIKPGELFF. The CDR3 DNA reads TGTGCCAGCAGCTTAGTTCAGGGAATAAAGCCAGGGGAGCTGTTTTTT. The chain has TRBV7-8 and TRBJ2-2; D perhaps matches TRBD1 (5 bases). Trimming cost V 1 base and J 8 bases, with 17 bases left between them. The CDR3 contains 16 residues. The germline V gene encodes CDR1 SGHVS and CDR2 FQNEAQ.

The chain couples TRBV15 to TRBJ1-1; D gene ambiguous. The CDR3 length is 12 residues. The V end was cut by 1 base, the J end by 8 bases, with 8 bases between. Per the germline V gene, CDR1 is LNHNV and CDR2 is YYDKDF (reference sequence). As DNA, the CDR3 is TGTGCCACCAGCAGAGGAACAGCAGAAGCTTTCTTT. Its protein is CATSRGTAEAFF. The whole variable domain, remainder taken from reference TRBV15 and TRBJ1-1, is DAMVIQNPRYQVTQFGKPVTLSCSQTLNHNVMYWYQQKSSQAPKLLFHYYDKDFNNEADTPDNFQSRRPNTSFCFLDIRSPGLGDTAMYLCATSRGTAEAFFGQGTRLTVV.

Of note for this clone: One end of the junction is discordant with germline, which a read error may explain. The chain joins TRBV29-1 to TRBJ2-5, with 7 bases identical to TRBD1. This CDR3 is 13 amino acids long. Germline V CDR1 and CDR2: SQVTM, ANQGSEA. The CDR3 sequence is CSVEGQAQETQYF. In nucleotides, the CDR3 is TGCAGCGTCGAAGGACAGGCCCAAGAGACCCAGTACTTC.

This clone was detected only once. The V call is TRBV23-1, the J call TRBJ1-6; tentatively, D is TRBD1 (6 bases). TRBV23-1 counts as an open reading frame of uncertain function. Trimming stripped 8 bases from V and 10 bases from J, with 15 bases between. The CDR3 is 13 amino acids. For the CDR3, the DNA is TGCGCCAGCGGATCCCACAGGGACTCACCCCTCCACTTT. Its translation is CASGSHRDSPLHF.

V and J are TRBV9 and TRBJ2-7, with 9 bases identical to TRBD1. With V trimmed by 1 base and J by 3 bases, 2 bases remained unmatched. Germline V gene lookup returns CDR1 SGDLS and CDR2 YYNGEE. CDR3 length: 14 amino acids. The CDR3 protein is CASSVRTGDYEQYF. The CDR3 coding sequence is TGTGCCAGCAGCGTAAGGACAGGGGACTACGAGCAGTACTTC.

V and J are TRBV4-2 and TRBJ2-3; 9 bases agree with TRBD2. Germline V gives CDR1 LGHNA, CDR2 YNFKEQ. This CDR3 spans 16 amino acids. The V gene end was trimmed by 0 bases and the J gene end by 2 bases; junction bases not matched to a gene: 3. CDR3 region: CASSQEASGVTDTQYF. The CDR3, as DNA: TGTGCCAGCAGCCAAGAAGCTAGCGGGGTCACAGATACGCAGTATTTT.

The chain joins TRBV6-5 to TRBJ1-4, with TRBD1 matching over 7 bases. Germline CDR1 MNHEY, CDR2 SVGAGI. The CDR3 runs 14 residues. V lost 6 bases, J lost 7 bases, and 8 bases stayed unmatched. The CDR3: CASSLTGNGEKLFF. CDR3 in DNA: TGTGCCAGCAGCCTGACAGGGAATGGTGAAAAACTGTTTTTT.

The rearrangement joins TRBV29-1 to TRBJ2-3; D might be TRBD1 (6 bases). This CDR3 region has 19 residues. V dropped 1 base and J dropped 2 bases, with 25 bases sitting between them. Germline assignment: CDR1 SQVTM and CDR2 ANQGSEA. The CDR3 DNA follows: TGCAGCGTTGAAGTCAGTGCGGACAGACCCATCTACTCCACAGATACGCAGTATTTT. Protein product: CSVEVSADRPIYSTDTQYF.

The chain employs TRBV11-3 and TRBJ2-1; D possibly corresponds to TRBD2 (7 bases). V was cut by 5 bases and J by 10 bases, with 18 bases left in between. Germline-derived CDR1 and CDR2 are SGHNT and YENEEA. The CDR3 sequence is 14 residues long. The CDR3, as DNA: TGTGCCAGCAGCCAAGGGGGGGAGGACTGGGAGCAGTTCTTC. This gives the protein CASSQGGEDWEQFF.

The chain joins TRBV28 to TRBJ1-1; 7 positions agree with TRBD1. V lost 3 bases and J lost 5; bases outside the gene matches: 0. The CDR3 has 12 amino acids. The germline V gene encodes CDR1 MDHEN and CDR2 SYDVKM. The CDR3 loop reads CASSLTGTEAFF. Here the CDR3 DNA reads TGTGCCAGCAGTTTGACAGGGACTGAAGCTTTCTTT.

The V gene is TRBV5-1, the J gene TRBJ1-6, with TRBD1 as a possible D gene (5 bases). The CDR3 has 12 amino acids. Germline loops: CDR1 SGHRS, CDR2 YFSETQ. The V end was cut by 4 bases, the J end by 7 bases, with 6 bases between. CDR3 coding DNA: TGCGCCAGCAGCCGGGGGAATTCACCCCTCCACTTT. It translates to CASSRGNSPLHF.

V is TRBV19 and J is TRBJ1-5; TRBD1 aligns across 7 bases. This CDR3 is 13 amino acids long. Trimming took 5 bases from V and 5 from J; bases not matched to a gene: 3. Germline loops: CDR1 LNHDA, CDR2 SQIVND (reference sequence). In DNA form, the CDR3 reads TGTGCCAGTAGTCTCAGGGGGGATCAGCCCCAGCATTTT. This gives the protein CASSLRGDQPQHF.

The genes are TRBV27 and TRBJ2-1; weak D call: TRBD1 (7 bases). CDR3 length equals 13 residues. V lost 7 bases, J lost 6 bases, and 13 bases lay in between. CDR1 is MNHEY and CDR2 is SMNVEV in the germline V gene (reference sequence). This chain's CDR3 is CASTRQGGNEQFF. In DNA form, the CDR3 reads TGTGCCAGCACCAGACAGGGAGGCAATGAGCAGTTCTTC.

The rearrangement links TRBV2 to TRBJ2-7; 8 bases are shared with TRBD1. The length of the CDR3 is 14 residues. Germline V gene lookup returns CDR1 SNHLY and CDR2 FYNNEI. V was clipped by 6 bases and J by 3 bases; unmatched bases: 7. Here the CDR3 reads CASRVDRGNYEQYF. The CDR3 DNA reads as TGTGCCAGCAGAGTAGACAGGGGAAACTACGAGCAGTACTTC.

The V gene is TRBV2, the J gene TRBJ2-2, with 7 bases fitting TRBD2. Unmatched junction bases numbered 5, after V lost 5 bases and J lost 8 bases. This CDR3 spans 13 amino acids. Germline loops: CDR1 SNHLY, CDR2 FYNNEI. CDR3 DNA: TGTGCCAGCAGTTACGGGGGGACTGGGGAGCTGTTTTTT. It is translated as CASSYGGTGELFF.